A single sample is the source of the 20 T cell receptor beta chains below, sequenced in a study of cytomegalovirus exposure and HLA in healthy donors. It was with 60 Vbeta and 13 Jbeta primers that the PCR ran. Assay used: immunoSEQ multiplex PCR; TCRdb lists only in-frame clones, some missing. The sample records about 130,000 clones, 70% to 80% being singletons. The sample was PBMCs. The receptors stem from a woman aged 50 to 65 in good health and CMV-seronegative.

The CDR3 nucleotides are TGTGCCAGTAGTATAGTGGCAGTCCGCAGCAATCAGCCCCAGCATTTT. Amino acid sequence: CASSIVAVRSNQPQHF. The genes are TRBV19 and TRBJ1-5, with no clear D. The CDR3 loop spans 16 amino acids. Germline V lookup: CDR1 LNHDA, CDR2 SQIVND (reference sequence). Trimming took off 1 base at V and 1 base at J, with 11 bases between the two ends. Full variable domain (outside the CDR3, taken from reference TRBV19 and TRBJ1-5): DGGITQSPKYLFRKEGQNVTLSCEQNLNHDAMYWYRQDPGQGLRLIYYSQIVNDFQKGDIAEGYSVSREKKESFPLTVTSAQKNPTAFYLCASSIVAVRSNQPQHFGDGTRLSIL.

The chain joins TRBV21-1 to TRBJ1-2; no check of the table's D call, TRBD1, against the DNA was made. TRBV21-1 is a pseudogene locus. CDR3 length: 21 amino acids. The CDR3 region is CASSTNDHGTGDLLGVYGYTF. The CDR3 DNA follows: TGTGCCAGCAGCACGAACGACCACGGGACAGGGGACCTCCTCGGGGTCTATGGCTACACCTTC.

There are a few counts of this clone. This sequence joins TRBV2 and TRBJ1-1, with D unresolved. Germline V gene lookup returns CDR1 SNHLY and CDR2 FYNNEI. The CDR3 loop spans 13 amino acids. Trimming pared 11 bases from V and 2 bases from J, leaving 15 bases between. In DNA form, the CDR3 reads TGTGCCGGTGGTATCATTCTAAACACTGAAGCTTTCTTT. Translation: CAGGIILNTEAFF.

This rearrangement joins TRBV5-1 to TRBJ1-1; 8 bases fit TRBD1. Trimming took 5 bases from V and 7 from J; bases not matched to a gene: 10. Germline V gene lookup returns CDR1 SGHRS and CDR2 YFSETQ. The CDR3 is made up of 14 amino acids. CDR3 residues: CASSSPDREGEAFF. The CDR3 nucleotides read TGCGCCAGCAGTTCACCGGACAGGGAGGGTGAAGCTTTCTTT.

The chain uses TRBV28 and TRBJ1-5, with unresolved D. Germline V gives CDR1 MDHEN, CDR2 SYDVKM. V dropped 1 base and J dropped 1 base, with 5 bases sitting between them. The CDR3 length is 14 residues. In DNA form, the CDR3 reads TGTGCCAGCAGTTTATCTAGGAGCAATCAGCCCCAGCATTTT. The encoded protein is CASSLSRSNQPQHF.

The CDR3 region is CASSLVGRDSTDTQYF. In DNA, the CDR3 is TGTGCCAGCAGTTTAGTCGGGAGGGATAGCACAGATACGCAGTATTTT. The V gene is TRBV28, the J gene TRBJ2-3, with TRBD2 identical over 8 bases. V lost 2 bases, J lost 0 bases, and 4 bases stayed unmatched. The CDR3 has 16 residues. In germline, CDR1 is MDHEN, CDR2 SYDVKM. The full variable domain, completed using reference TRBV28 and TRBJ2-3, is DVKVTQSSRYLVKRTGEKVFLECVQDMDHENMFWYRQDPGLGLRLIYFSYDVKMKEKGDIPEGYSVSREKKERFSLILESASTNQTSMYLCASSLVGRDSTDTQYFGPGTRLTVL.

The chain has TRBV7-2 and TRBJ1-5, with unresolved D. The germline gives CDR1 SGHTA, CDR2 FQGNSA. V shed 1 base and J shed 7 bases, with 5 bases lying between them. The CDR3 has 12 residues. The CDR3 loop reads CASSLDIQPQHF. CDR3 DNA sequence: TGTGCCAGCAGCTTAGATATCCAGCCCCAGCATTTT. Complete variable domain (other parts from reference TRBV7-2 and TRBJ1-5): GAGVSQSPSNKVTEKGKDVELRCDPISGHTALYWYRQSLGQGLEFLIYFQGNSAPDKSGLPSDRFSAERTGGSVSTLTIQRTQQEDSAVYLCASSLDIQPQHFGDGTRLSIL.

The rearrangement links TRBV7-6 to TRBJ1-2; D not resolved. V lost 5 bases, J lost 4 bases, and 20 bases lay in between. The length of the CDR3 is 16 residues. Germline assignment: CDR1 SGHVS and CDR2 FNYEAQ. CDR3 DNA sequence: TGTGCCAGCAGCAATAAGTGGGAGGGAGCGGGCTATGGCTACACCTTC. Amino acids: CASSNKWEGAGYGYTF. The full variable domain, with the rest looked up from reference TRBV7-6 and TRBJ1-2, is GAGVSQSPRYKVTKRGQDVALRCDPISGHVSLYWYRQALGQGPEFLTYFNYEAQQDKSGLPNDRFSAERPEGSISTLTIQRTEQRDSAMYRCASSNKWEGAGYGYTFGSGTRLTVV.

The genes are TRBV30 and TRBJ2-7; D is ambiguous. Trimming removed 8 bases from V and 3 bases from J, with 11 bases in between. The length of the CDR3 is 11 residues. Germline CDR1 GTSNPN, CDR2 SVGIG (reference sequence). CDR3 residues: CAHRTDYEQYF. CDR3 coding DNA: TGTGCCCACAGAACAGACTACGAGCAGTACTTC.

V and J are TRBV6-1 and TRBJ1-1; the D gene is possibly TRBD1 (5 bases). The CDR3 has 11 amino acids. Germline CDR1 reads MNHNS; CDR2 reads SASEGT. The ends were cut back, 6 bases at V and 6 bases at J, with 8 bases in the middle. DNA of the CDR3: TGTGCCAGCAGCAGACAGCCTGAAGCTTTCTTT. It is translated as CASSRQPEAFF.

The chain couples TRBV5-6 to TRBJ1-5; maybe TRBD1 (5 bases). Germline lookup yields CDR1 SGHDT and CDR2 YYEEEE. The CDR3 extends over 15 amino acids. The V end was cut by 4 bases, the J end by 7 bases, with 18 bases between. The CDR3 spells CASSSGGGPGQPQHF. The DNA of the CDR3 is TGTGCCAGCAGCAGCGGGGGGGGACCTGGGCAGCCCCAGCATTTT. The variable domain in full, completed from reference TRBV5-6 and TRBJ1-5, reads DAGVTQSPTHLIKTRGQQVTLRCSPKSGHDTVSWYQQALGQGPQFIFQYYEEEERQRGNFPDRFSGHQFPNYSSELNVNALLLGDSALYLCASSSGGGPGQPQHFGDGTRLSIL.

This clone came up once. The chain carries TRBV9 and TRBJ2-3; D is perhaps TRBD1 (6 bases). V lost 0 bases and J lost 5, with 16 bases in between. CDR3 length: 16 residues. The germline V gene has CDR1 SGDLS and CDR2 YYNGEE. The chain's CDR3 is CASSVGAVPRGDTQYF. The CDR3 DNA reads TGTGCCAGCAGCGTAGGGGCAGTACCCAGGGGAGATACGCAGTATTTT.

The J gene is TRBJ1-5, the V gene TRBV6-1; D perhaps matches TRBD1 (5 bases). The V gene's germline CDR1 is MNHNS and CDR2 SASEGT. This CDR3 comprises 15 residues. The V gene lost 2 bases and the J gene lost 2 bases, with 10 bases spanning the gap. CDR3 coding DNA: TGTGCCAGCAGTGAAATCGCGGGGGGCAATCAGCCCCAGCATTTT. Its translation is CASSEIAGGNQPQHF.

The chain employs TRBV2 and TRBJ1-2, with D perhaps matching TRBD1 (5 bases). Looked up from germline, CDR1 is SNHLY and CDR2 is FYNNEI. This CDR3 has 16 residues. The V gene lost 1 base and the J gene lost 4 bases, with 16 bases spanning the gap. In DNA, the CDR3 is TGTGCCAGCAGTGAAGTTGGCGGGACGGTACTCTATGGCTACACCTTC. Residues: CASSEVGGTVLYGYTF.

This clone was seen just once. The chain links TRBV14 to TRBJ1-1; D ambiguous. V lost 4 bases, J lost 2 bases, and 11 bases lay in between. The CDR3 consists of 14 residues. The V gene's germline CDR1 is SGHDN and CDR2 FVKESK. The CDR3 protein is CASSRRNSNTEAFF. The CDR3 DNA reads as TGTGCCAGCAGCCGCCGAAACAGCAACACTGAAGCTTTCTTT.

This clone was recorded a few times. The chain uses TRBV6-6 and TRBJ1-1; the match to TRBD1 covers 7 bases. V shed 2 bases and J 1 base; nucleotides not matched to a gene: 7. The CDR3 loop spans 16 amino acids. The V gene's germline CDR1 is MNHNY and CDR2 SVGAGI (reference sequence). In DNA, the CDR3 is TGTGCCAGCAGTTACCCCTTACAGGGGCCGAACACTGAAGCTTTCTTT. This sequence encodes CASSYPLQGPNTEAFF.

The chain combines TRBV19 with TRBJ1-3; a weak D match, TRBD1 (6 bases). In germline, CDR1 is LNHDA, CDR2 SQIVND (reference sequence). The V end lost 3 bases, the J end lost 2 bases, and 17 bases lay between the germline ends. The CDR3 sequence is 17 residues long. The CDR3 is CASSIPGAGVTGNTIYF. As DNA, the CDR3 is TGTGCCAGTAGTATCCCCGGGGCAGGGGTGACTGGAAACACCATATATTTT.

This sequence joins TRBV28 and TRBJ2-7, with a tentative D call TRBD1 (7 bases). This CDR3 region has 13 residues. The ends were cut back, 8 bases at V and 3 bases at J, with 14 bases in the middle. The germline gives CDR1 MDHEN, CDR2 SYDVKM. CDR3 sequence: CASAPQGGYEQYF. CDR3 DNA sequence: TGTGCCAGCGCCCCCCAGGGGGGCTACGAGCAGTACTTC.

This clone has a handful of counts. The J gene is TRBJ2-1, the V gene TRBV2, with D possibly being TRBD2 (5 bases). Per the germline V gene, CDR1 is SNHLY and CDR2 is FYNNEI. V was cut by 4 bases and J by 4 bases, with 8 bases left in between. This CDR3 has 13 amino acids. The CDR3 sequence: CASSVWTYNEQFF. The DNA for the CDR3 is TGTGCCAGCAGTGTTTGGACTTACAATGAGCAGTTCTTC.

The chain combines TRBV29-1 with TRBJ1-1; possible D gene TRBD1, 6 bases. V was trimmed by 6 bases and J by 1 base, leaving 12 bases between them. CDR3 length: 13 amino acids. Germline loops: CDR1 SQVTM, CDR2 ANQGSEA. CDR3 amino acids: CSVWGQPNTEAFF. The CDR3 nucleotides read TGCAGCGTCTGGGGGCAACCGAACACTGAAGCTTTCTTT.